The 3 T cell receptor beta chains below come from one sample, sequenced in a study of blood T cells in healthy people across ages (dated by TCRdb to between 2015 and 2016). Library construction relied on 5' RACE. The sequencer listed for this sample is Illumina HiSeq 2500. A second PCR of 7 to 11 cycles was performed with a sample-barcoded 5' primer and a J-beta primer mix. Clones were called with MiXCR by TCRdb after fastp trimmed the public reads at Q25, and only in-frame beta chains were retained. Duplicate CDR3 protein sequences are folded into a single record with the most common DNA and genes. The sample table lists roughly 2 million distinct CDR3 sequences, about 49% of them with a count of one. Clones ranked in the top ten supply approximately 2% of the sample. What was sequenced was blood. Receptors were obtained from a woman between 40 and 50 years old in good health.

This clonotype was recorded a few times. V gene TRBV9 combines with J gene TRBJ2-7, with D tentatively TRBD1 (5 bases). The CDR3 totals 13 residues. V was cut by 3 bases and J by 6 bases, with 13 bases left in between. Germline loops: CDR1 SGDLS, CDR2 YYNGEE. Here the CDR3 DNA reads TGTGCCAGCAGCGGAAGACAGACCCTCGAGCAGTACTTC. It encodes CASSGRQTLEQYF.

This clonotype was picked up a small number of times. The chain joins TRBV2 to TRBJ2-7; D is possibly TRBD1 or TRBD2 (6 bases each). The CDR3 length is 14 residues. Germline-derived CDR1 and CDR2 are SNHLY and FYNNEI. V lost 11 bases to trimming and J lost 1 base, with 18 bases between them. The CDR3 loop is CASKGGPLSYEQYF. In DNA form, the CDR3 reads TGTGCCTCTAAGGGGGGCCCGCTATCCTACGAGCAGTACTTC.

In its sample, this clonotype was seen once. The V gene is TRBV4-2, the J gene TRBJ1-2; 11 bases are shared with TRBD1. After removal of 1 base from V and 7 bases from J, the junction contained 8 bases not matched to a gene. The CDR3 loop spans 16 amino acids. Germline V CDR1 and CDR2: LGHNA, YNFKEQ. CDR3 amino acids: CASSQALPGQGGGYTF. CDR3 DNA sequence: TGTGCCAGCAGCCAAGCCCTTCCGGGACAGGGGGGTGGCTACACCTTC.